The rows below give T cell receptor beta chains drawn from one sample of a study of early T cells in non-severe SARS-CoV-2 infection. MiXCR, run by TCRdb on the 5' RACE reads, gives a single entry per CDR3 protein. The table lists 75,000 to 80,000 distinct CDR3 sequences, 15% of them singletons. Sequencing used whole blood. The receptors were sampled from an adult who was a healthcare worker with PCR-confirmed SARS-CoV-2 infection or an uninfected control (not recorded which). CDR3s include the opening cysteine and the closing phenylalanine or tryptophan. D genes are given only for firm matches. Rows give clone size only sometimes, using once, few, many, or a class for an expanded clone.

few TRBJ2-2 TRBD1 TRBV15 TGTGCCACCAGCAGATCCGCCGGGACAGTCGCCACCGGGGAGCTGTTTTTT CATSRSAGTVATGELFF
few TRBJ2-7 TRBD1 TRBV11-2 TGTGCCAGCAGCTTGGGACAGGGGTTAGGCGAGCAGTACTTC CASSLGQGLGEQYF
many TRBJ2-1 - TRBV3-1 TGTGCCAGCAGCCAGAAAGGCTATTACAATGAGCAGTTCTTC CASSQKGYYNEQFF
few TRBJ2-6 TRBD2 TRBV11-2 TGTGCCAGCCGCCCGCAGCGGGGGGGCCTGACACCCGGGGCCAACGTCCTGACTTTC CASRPQRGGLTPGANVLTF
few TRBJ2-1 - TRBV11-2 TGTGCCAGCAGCCCCCGGGGCTCCTACAATGAGCAGTTCTTC CASSPRGSYNEQFF
many TRBJ2-6 TRBD2 TRBV5-1 TGCGCCAGCAGCCACGGACTAGCGGGAGCTGGGGCCAACGTCCTGACTTTC CASSHGLAGAGANVLTF
few TRBJ2-1 TRBD2 TRBV18 TGTGCCAGCTCACCACTGACTAGCGTGCTGGAGGAGCAGTTCTTC CASSPLTSVLEEQFF
many TRBJ1-2 TRBD1 TRBV6-1 TGTGCCAGCAGTGAACAAATCTCCGGGACAGGGAACGGCTACACCTTC CASSEQISGTGNGYTF
- TRBJ1-2 - TRBV4-3 TGCGCCAGCAGCCAAGAAAGATCGAACTATGGCTACACCTTC CASSQERSNYGYTF
few TRBJ2-7 - TRBV6-6 TGTGCCAGCAGCGGATCCTGGCAGTACTTC CASSGSWQYF
few TRBJ1-5 - TRBV19 TGTGCCAGTAGTATAATTACAGGCCGAGGGCCCCAGCATTTT CASSIITGRGPQHF
- TRBJ2-1 TRBD2 TRBV27 TGTGCCAGCAGTTTATGGAGCGGGAGTGGTAATGAGCAGTTCTTC CASSLWSGSGNEQFF
many TRBJ2-5 TRBD1 TRBV29-1 TGCAGCGTTGAAGCCCACGGACAGGGAAGCGTCGAGACCCAGTACTTC CSVEAHGQGSVETQYF
- TRBJ1-5 - TRBV10-2 TGCGCCAGCAGACAGGGAGGAGTCAATCAGCCCCAGCATTTT CASRQGGVNQPQHF
few TRBJ1-6 - TRBV20-1 TGCAGCGCCCAAAGGGGGAGCTCCTATAATTCACCCCTCCACTTT CSAQRGSSYNSPLHF
- TRBJ1-2 - TRBV6-6 TGTGCCAGCAGTTACGTACTTACTAACTGTGGCTACACCTTC CASSYVLTNCGYTF
- TRBJ1-5 TRBD1 TRBV25-1 TGTGCCAGCAGTACGACAGGGAGCAATCAGCCCCAGCATTTT CASSTTGSNQPQHF
few TRBJ1-1 - TRBV18 TGTGCCAGCTCACCACCCGGGACCGCCTACACTGAAGCTTTCTTT CASSPPGTAYTEAFF
many TRBJ1-5 TRBD1 TRBV20-1 TGCAGTGCTCCCGGGACAGGTGCCCCTAGCAATCAGCCCCAGCATTTT CSAPGTGAPSNQPQHF
many TRBJ1-4 - TRBV30 TGTGCCTGGAACAGAATGGGGAATGAAAAACTGTTTTTT CAWNRMGNEKLFF
- TRBJ2-7 - TRBV21-1 TGTGCCAGCAGCAACTTCATGCAGCCCTACGAGCAGTACTTC CASSNFMQPYEQYF
- TRBJ2-1 TRBD2 TRBV2 TGTGCCAGCAGTGATGGCCAGCGGGGGGCCTACAATGAGCAGTTCTTC CASSDGQRGAYNEQFF
many TRBJ1-1 TRBD1 TRBV11-2 TGTGCCAGCAGCTCCATTCGACGAGACAGGGCGGGCGGCACTGAAGCTTTCTTT CASSSIRRDRAGGTEAFF
- TRBJ1-2 - TRBV10-1 TGCGCCAGCCGAAACGAGGGCGCTGGCTACACCTTC CASRNEGAGYTF
few TRBJ2-3 TRBD2 TRBV12-3/TRBV12-4 TGTGCCAGCAGCTCACCCTCCGCGCGGGAGCCCGCAGATACGCAGTATTTT CASSSPSAREPADTQYF
- TRBJ2-7 TRBD2 TRBV29-1 TGCAGCGGTAGCGGGGGGGTTACCTACGAGCAGTACTTC CSGSGGVTYEQYF
- TRBJ1-2 TRBD1 TRBV3-1 TGTGCCAGCAGCCAAGGACGGACAGGGGAATCCTATGGCTACACCTTC CASSQGRTGESYGYTF
- TRBJ2-1 TRBD2 TRBV5-5 TGTGCCAGCAGCTTGAGCGGGGGGTCGGACCTGGAGCAGTTCTTC CASSLSGGSDLEQFF
few TRBJ2-1 - TRBV11-2 TGTGCCAGCAGCCCAGGGGGGCGGGGGAGCTCCTACAATGAGCAGTTCTTC CASSPGGRGSSYNEQFF
- TRBJ1-4 - TRBV15 TGTGCCACCAGCAGAGATATCGGCCCATCCGAAAAACTGTTTTTT CATSRDIGPSEKLFF
few TRBJ1-6 - TRBV28 TGTGCCAGCAGTGGGCCACAGAATAATTCACCCCTCCACTTT CASSGPQNNSPLHF
- TRBJ1-5 - TRBV28 TGTGCCAGCAGTTTATCCCCCATGGGTTCGGGGAACAATCAGCCCCAGCATTTT CASSLSPMGSGNNQPQHF
many TRBJ2-1 TRBD2 TRBV6-2/TRBV6-3 TGTGCCAGCAGTTACTTGGCGGGGGTCGGGAATGAGCAGTTCTTC CASSYLAGVGNEQFF
many TRBJ2-1 - TRBV11-3 TGTGCCAGCAGCACCACGACAGGTTACAATGAGCAGTTCTTC CASSTTTGYNEQFF
few TRBJ2-1 TRBD1 TRBV7-6 TGTGCCAGCAGCACACACCCCAGGGGGTCCTACAATGAGCAGTTCTTC CASSTHPRGSYNEQFF
- TRBJ1-1 - TRBV28 TGTGCCAGCACCCTGGGGGGGCGATCTTACACTGAAGCTTTCTTT CASTLGGRSYTEAFF
many TRBJ2-7 - TRBV6-5 TGTGCCACTACAAGAGGTCCTACCTCCTACGAGCAGTACTTC CATTRGPTSYEQYF
- TRBJ2-1 TRBD2 TRBV11-3 TGTGCCAGCAGCTTTCGGACTAGCGGGAGAGCGAATGAGCAGTTCTTC CASSFRTSGRANEQFF
few TRBJ2-3 - TRBV12-5 TGTGCTAGTGGTTTCGGGGGAGATACGCAGTATTTT CASGFGGDTQYF
- TRBJ2-7 - TRBV5-1 TGCGCCAGCAGCTTGACACGCGAGAACGACGAGCAGTACTTC CASSLTRENDEQYF
- TRBJ2-7 TRBD1 TRBV9 TGTGCCAGCAGCGTAGCGGGCAGGGGGATCAACGAGCAGTACTTC CASSVAGRGINEQYF
- TRBJ1-5 TRBD1 TRBV20-1 TGCAGTGCTTTAATGACAGGGCCTAATCAGCCCCAGCATTTT CSALMTGPNQPQHF
many TRBJ1-5 TRBD1 TRBV7-6 TGTGCCAGCAGCTCGGGACAGGGCAATCAGCCCCAGCATTTT CASSSGQGNQPQHF
- TRBJ2-1 TRBD2 TRBV29-1 TGCAGCGTGGGGACTAGCGGGGGGCCCAATGAGCAGTTCTTC CSVGTSGGPNEQFF
many TRBJ2-3 - TRBV9 TGTGCCAGCAGCGTTCAAATAGGCAGGTCGGGTCCAGATACGCAGTATTTT CASSVQIGRSGPDTQYF